The 19 T cell receptor beta chains presented below share a single source sample, sequenced in a study of OX40 agonist ivuxolimab in advanced cancers. Clones were sequenced by immunoSEQ multiplex PCR, and TCRdb holds only the in-frame ones, with some missing. The data contain more than 60,000 clones, about 87% of them singletons. The specimen was CD4+ or CD8+ T cells sorted from blood, collected in a trial of the OX40 agonist ivuxolimab. These receptors were collected from an adult with an advanced solid tumor such as melanoma, head and neck, liver or kidney cancer.

The V call is TRBV6-1, the J call TRBJ1-2, with D unclear. This CDR3 has 16 residues. Germline V lookup: CDR1 MNHNS, CDR2 SASEGT. Trimming removed 0 bases from V and 7 bases from J, with 18 bases in between. CDR3 in DNA: TGTGCCAGCAGTGAAGCGCTTGGAGCCCTAGGGTCTGGCTACACCTTC. This translates into CASSEALGALGSGYTF.

Turning to this clone: One end of the junction does not line up with germline, which may come from a read error. V is TRBV10-3 and J is TRBJ1-1, with 8 positions matching TRBD1. CDR1 and CDR2 (germline): ENHRY, SYGVKD. The CDR3 is 16 residues long. The CDR3 protein is CAISASGQGLNTEAFF. For the CDR3, the DNA is TGTGCCATCAGTGCCTCCGGACAGGGTTTGAATACTGAAGCTTTCTTT.

V usage is TRBV5-1 and J usage is TRBJ2-5; 8 positions match TRBD2. The CDR3 spans 14 residues. Germline V gene data show CDR1 as SGHRS and CDR2 as YFSETQ. V shed 3 bases and J 1 base; nucleotides not matched to a gene: 2. CDR3 region: CASSWGTSQETQYF. In nucleotides, the CDR3 is TGCGCCAGCAGCTGGGGGACTAGCCAAGAGACCCAGTACTTC.

There are a few counts of this clone. This chain uses TRBV7-9 with TRBJ1-3, with D unresolved. From germline, CDR1 is SEHNR and CDR2 FQNEAQ (reference sequence). The CDR3 extends over 11 amino acids. Deletions cut 4 bases from V and 10 bases from J, with 8 bases between. The CDR3 reads CASSSGSTIYF. The CDR3 nucleotides are TGTGCCAGCAGCTCCGGGTCTACCATATATTTT.

This clone was recorded once. V is TRBV5-1 and J is TRBJ1-1; tentatively, D is TRBD1 (5 bases). Between the trimmed V and J ends, which lost 4 bases and 7 bases, there was a span of 17 bases. CDR1 SGHRS and CDR2 YFSETQ come from the germline V gene. The CDR3 is 14 residues long. The CDR3 nucleotides are TGCGCCAGCAGCCCGGGAGGAGGGGATATTGAAGCTTTCTTT. Amino acids: CASSPGGGDIEAFF.

The V gene is TRBV28, the J gene TRBJ1-4, with no clear D. Germline loops: CDR1 MDHEN, CDR2 SYDVKM. Trimming shortened V by 6 bases and J by 10 bases, and 18 bases separated the two germline ends. The CDR3 has 14 residues. CDR3 protein: CASSLQSIIGKLFF. The CDR3, as DNA: TGTGCCAGCAGCTTACAGTCTATTATAGGAAAACTGTTTTTT.

The chain has TRBV5-1 and TRBJ2-1, with D perhaps matching TRBD1 (6 bases). V was shortened by 6 bases and J by 3 bases, with 7 bases between the two germline ends. This CDR3 region has 12 residues. CDR1 is SGHRS, CDR2 YFSETQ, per germline. CDR3 bases: TGCGCCAGCAACAGGGACTACAATGAGCAGTTCTTC. Amino acid sequence: CASNRDYNEQFF.

The chain has TRBV4-3 and TRBJ1-5; the D is unclear. The CDR3 is 15 residues long. The V end lost 0 bases, the J end lost 6 bases, and 12 bases lay between the germline ends. From germline, CDR1 is LGHNA and CDR2 YSLEER. Here the CDR3 DNA reads TGCGCCAGCAGCCAAGATTCAGTCGGCGGTCAGCCCCAGCATTTT. Its translation: CASSQDSVGGQPQHF.

The chain employs TRBV5-4 and TRBJ1-6; D is unclear. Germline assignment: CDR1 SGHNT and CDR2 YYREEE (reference sequence). V dropped 4 bases and J dropped 3 bases, with 17 bases sitting between them. There are 17 residues in the CDR3. The CDR3 sequence is CASSQDPQVGYNSPLHF. For the CDR3, the DNA is TGTGCCAGCAGCCAAGATCCGCAGGTCGGCTATAATTCACCCCTCCACTTT. The variable domain in full, with the rest retrieved from reference TRBV5-4 and TRBJ1-6, is ETGVTQSPTHLIKTRGQQVTLRCSSQSGHNTVSWYQQALGQGPQFIFQYYREEENGRGNFPPRFSGLQFPNYSSELNVNALELDDSALYLCASSQDPQVGYNSPLHFGNGTRLTVT.

This clone was detected a few times. The chain has TRBV19 and TRBJ1-5; D might be TRBD1 (6 bases). Per germline, CDR1 LNHDA and CDR2 SQIVND (reference sequence). This CDR3 is 18 amino acids long. V lost 5 bases and J lost 0, with 20 bases in between. The CDR3: CASSPDRITLYSNQPQHF. The CDR3 bases are TGTGCCAGTAGTCCCGACAGGATCACCCTCTATAGCAATCAGCCCCAGCATTTT.

CDR3 region: CASSSSGDIYNEQFF. The CDR3 DNA sequence: TGCGCCAGCAGCTCTAGCGGGGACATCTACAATGAGCAGTTCTTC. The V gene is TRBV5-1, the J gene TRBJ2-1, with 9 bases lining up with TRBD2. Germline V gene lookup returns CDR1 SGHRS and CDR2 YFSETQ. The CDR3 is made up of 15 amino acids. The V and J ends lost 3 bases and 3 bases, in that order; junction bases with no gene match: 4.

The chain carries TRBV7-2 and TRBJ2-5; a weak D match, TRBD1 (6 bases). The V end lost 0 bases, the J end lost 4 bases, and 9 bases lay between the germline ends. The CDR3 extends over 14 amino acids. Germline assignment: CDR1 SGHTA and CDR2 FQGNSA. The CDR3 nucleotides read TGTGCCAGCAGCTTAGCCACAGGGTTAGAGACCCAGTACTTC. It yields the protein CASSLATGLETQYF. Looking up the rest from reference TRBV7-2 and TRBJ2-5 gives the full variable domain: GAGVSQSPSNKVTEKGKDVELRCDPISGHTALYWYRQSLGQGLEFLIYFQGNSAPDKSGLPSDRFSAERTGGSVSTLTIQRTQQEDSAVYLCASSLATGLETQYFGPGTRLLVL.

V gene TRBV5-5 combines with J gene TRBJ2-2, with 7 bases lining up with TRBD1. The trim removed 0 bases at V and 6 bases at J, leaving 5 bases unmatched. Germline values: CDR1 SGHKS, CDR2 YYEKEE (reference sequence). The CDR3 length is 15 residues. In DNA form, the CDR3 reads TGTGCCAGCAGCTTGGTGACAGGGCTCGCCGGGGAGCTGTTTTTT. Translated, it gives CASSLVTGLAGELFF.

The V gene is TRBV7-2, the J gene TRBJ2-2; D not resolved. The V end lost 3 bases, the J end lost 2 bases, and 10 bases lay between the germline ends. The CDR3 runs 15 residues. Germline V gene sequence: CDR1 SGHTA, CDR2 FQGNSA. Here the CDR3 reads CASSFRPPNTGELFF. The CDR3, as DNA: TGTGCCAGCAGCTTCCGTCCCCCAAACACCGGGGAGCTGTTTTTT.

The V and J genes are TRBV28 and TRBJ2-7; TRBD2 aligns across 10 bases. The junction had 7 bases not matched to a gene; V was cut back by 5 bases and J by 3 bases. CDR1 and CDR2 (germline): MDHEN, SYDVKM. This CDR3 is 15 amino acids long. This CDR3 is CASSPPGTSVYEQYF. The CDR3 DNA is TGTGCCAGCAGTCCCCCGGGGACTAGCGTCTACGAGCAGTACTTC.

The V gene is TRBV30, the J gene TRBJ2-2; 9 nucleotides line up with TRBD1. V was clipped by 4 bases and J by 6 bases; unmatched bases: 3. The germline V gene has CDR1 GTSNPN and CDR2 SVGIG (reference sequence). The CDR3 extends over 13 amino acids. Written as DNA, the CDR3 is TGTGCCTGGAAGACAGGGGGTCCCGGGGAGCTGTTTTTT. This codes for CAWKTGGPGELFF.

V is TRBV19 and J is TRBJ1-5; the D is unclear. The germline V gene encodes CDR1 LNHDA and CDR2 SQIVND (reference sequence). V was cut by 7 bases and J by 0 bases, with 7 bases left in between. The CDR3 length is 13 residues. The CDR3 DNA follows: TGTGCCAGTACCCCGAGTAGCAATCAGCCCCAGCATTTT. Translated, it gives CASTPSSNQPQHF.

The chain joins TRBV7-3 to TRBJ2-7; tentative D call: TRBD1 (6 bases). The CDR3 covers 13 residues. With 0 bases removed from V and 7 bases from J, the gap between germline ends came to 10 bases. Germline V gene sequence: CDR1 SGHTA, CDR2 FQGTGA. DNA for the CDR3: TGTGCCAGCAGCTTAACAGGGGGAAGGGAGCAGTACTTC. This translates into CASSLTGGREQYF. The variable domain in full, with the rest retrieved from reference TRBV7-3 and TRBJ2-7, is GAGVSQTPSNKVTEKGKYVELRCDPISGHTALYWYRQSLGQGPEFLIYFQGTGAADDSGLPNDRFFAVRPEGSVSTLKIQRTERGDSAVYLCASSLTGGREQYFGPGTRLTVT.

The count of this clone is one. The CDR3 sequence is CASSVFGTPQETQYF. CDR3 bases: TGTGCCAGCAGCGTATTCGGGACACCCCAAGAGACCCAGTACTTC. The chain links TRBV11-2 to TRBJ2-5; a possible D gene is TRBD1 (6 bases). The germline gives CDR1 SGHAT, CDR2 FQNNGV. Trimming pared 5 bases from V and 1 base from J, leaving 14 bases between. The CDR3 covers 15 residues.